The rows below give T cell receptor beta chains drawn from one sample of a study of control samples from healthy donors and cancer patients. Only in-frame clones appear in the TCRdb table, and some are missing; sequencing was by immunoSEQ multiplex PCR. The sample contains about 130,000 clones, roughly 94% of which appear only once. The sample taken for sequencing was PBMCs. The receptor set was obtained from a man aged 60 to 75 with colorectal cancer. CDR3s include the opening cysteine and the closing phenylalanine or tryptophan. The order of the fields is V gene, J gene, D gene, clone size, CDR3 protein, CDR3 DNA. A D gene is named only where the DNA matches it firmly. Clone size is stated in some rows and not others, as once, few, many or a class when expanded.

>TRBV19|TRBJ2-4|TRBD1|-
CASSSTGGTKNIQYF
TGTGCCAGTAGTTCGACAGGGGGTACCAAAAACATTCAGTACTTC
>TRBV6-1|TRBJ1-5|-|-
CASSEIWGSNQPQHF
TGTGCCAGCAGTGAAATTTGGGGATCCAATCAGCCCCAGCATTTT
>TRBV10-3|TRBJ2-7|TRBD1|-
CAISESRGGSYEQYF
TGTGCCATCAGTGAGTCTAGAGGGGGCAGCTACGAGCAGTACTTC
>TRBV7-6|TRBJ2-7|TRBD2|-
CASSPFSGDSYEQYF
TGTGCCAGCAGCCCCTTTAGCGGGGACTCCTACGAGCAGTACTTC
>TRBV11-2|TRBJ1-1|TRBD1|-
CASSTHRGTNTEAFF
TGTGCCAGCAGCACGCACAGGGGGACGAACACTGAAGCTTTCTTT
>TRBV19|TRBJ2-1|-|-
CASSSQGPGRSYNEQFF
TGTGCCAGTAGTTCCCAAGGGCCGGGAAGGTCCTACAATGAGCAGTTCTTC
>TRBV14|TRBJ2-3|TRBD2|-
CASSQFRGGGDTDTQYF
TGTGCCAGCAGCCAATTCCGCGGGGGAGGGGACACAGATACGCAGTATTTT
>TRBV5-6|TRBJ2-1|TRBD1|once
CASSLWDRGNYEQFF
TGTGCCAGCAGCTTGTGGGACAGGGGGAATTATGAGCAGTTCTTC
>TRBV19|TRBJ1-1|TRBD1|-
CASSMRRTGGYTEAFF
TGTGCCAGTAGTATGCGCCGGACAGGGGGTTACACTGAAGCTTTCTTT
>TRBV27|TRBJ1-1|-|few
CASSLDKNTEAFF
TGTGCCAGCAGTCTGGACAAGAACACTGAAGCTTTCTTT
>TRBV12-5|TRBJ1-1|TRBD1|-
CASGLGQGNTEAFF
TGTGCTAGTGGTTTGGGACAGGGGAACACTGAAGCTTTCTTT
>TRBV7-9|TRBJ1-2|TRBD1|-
CASSDRGLYGYTF
TGTGCCAGCAGCGACAGGGGGCTCTATGGCTACACCTTC
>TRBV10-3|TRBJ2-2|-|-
CAISGRLDAGELFF
TGTGCCATCTCAGGCAGACTAGACGCCGGGGAGCTGTTTTTT
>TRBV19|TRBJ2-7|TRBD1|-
CASSPRGTGASYEQYF
TGTGCCAGTAGCCCCCGGGGGACAGGGGCATCCTACGAGCAGTACTTC
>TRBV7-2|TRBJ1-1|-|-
CASSLREAFF
TGTGCCAGCAGCTTAAGGGAAGCTTTCTTT
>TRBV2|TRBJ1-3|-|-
CASSRGPLLSGNTIYF
TGTGCCAGCAGCAGGGGACCTCTCTTATCGGGAAACACCATATATTTT
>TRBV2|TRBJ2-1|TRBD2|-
CASSRTRRSNEQFF
TGTGCCAGCTCTAGGACTAGGCGCTCCAATGAGCAGTTCTTC
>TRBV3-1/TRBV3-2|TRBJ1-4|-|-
CASSQVLNEKLFF
TGTGCCAGCAGCCAAGTTCTTAATGAAAAACTGTTTTTT
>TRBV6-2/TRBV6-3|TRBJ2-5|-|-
CASSYFLEETQYF
TGTGCCAGCAGTTATTTCCTAGAGGAGACCCAGTACTTC
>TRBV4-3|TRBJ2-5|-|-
CASSQSRGAGGETQYF
TGCGCCAGCAGCCAATCCCGGGGGGCCGGTGGGGAGACCCAGTACTTC
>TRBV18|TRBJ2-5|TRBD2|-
CASSPPGLAGPLYF
TGTGCCAGCTCACCACCGGGACTAGCGGGCCCTTTGTACTTC
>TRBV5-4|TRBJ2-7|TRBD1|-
CASRPTGTGVIHEQYF
TGTGCCAGCAGACCAACCGGGACAGGGGTTATCCACGAGCAGTACTTC
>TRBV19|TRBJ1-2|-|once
CASTMDSLNYGYTF
TGTGCCAGTACCATGGACAGCCTTAACTATGGCTACACCTTC
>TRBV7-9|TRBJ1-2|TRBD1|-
CASSTTDRGYVGYTF
TGTGCCAGCAGCACCACGGACAGGGGGTATGTCGGCTACACCTTC
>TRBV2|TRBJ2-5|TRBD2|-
CASVARTSGPQETQYF
TGTGCCAGCGTCGCCCGGACTAGCGGGCCTCAAGAGACCCAGTACTTC
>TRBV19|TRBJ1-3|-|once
CATGSTGPGNTIYF
TGTGCCACCGGATCTACGGGGCCTGGAAACACCATATATTTT
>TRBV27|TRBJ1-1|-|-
CASRPPSEMNTEAFF
TGTGCCAGCAGACCCCCTTCAGAGATGAACACTGAAGCTTTCTTT
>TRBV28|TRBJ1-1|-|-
CASRGGTEAFF
TGTGCCAGCAGGGGGGGAACTGAAGCTTTCTTT
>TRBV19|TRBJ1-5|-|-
CASSIGQGFGQPQHF
TGTGCCAGTAGTATAGGCCAGGGGTTCGGTCAGCCCCAGCATTTT
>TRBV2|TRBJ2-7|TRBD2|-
CASRGLASSYEQYF
TGTGCCAGCAGGGGACTAGCTTCTTCCTACGAGCAGTACTTC
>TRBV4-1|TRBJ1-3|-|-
CASSQRHLSGNTIYF
TGCGCCAGCAGCCAACGACATCTCTCTGGAAACACCATATATTTT
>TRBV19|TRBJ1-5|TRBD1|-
CASKANRGDSNQPQHF
TGTGCCAGTAAAGCCAACAGGGGGGATAGCAATCAGCCCCAGCATTTT